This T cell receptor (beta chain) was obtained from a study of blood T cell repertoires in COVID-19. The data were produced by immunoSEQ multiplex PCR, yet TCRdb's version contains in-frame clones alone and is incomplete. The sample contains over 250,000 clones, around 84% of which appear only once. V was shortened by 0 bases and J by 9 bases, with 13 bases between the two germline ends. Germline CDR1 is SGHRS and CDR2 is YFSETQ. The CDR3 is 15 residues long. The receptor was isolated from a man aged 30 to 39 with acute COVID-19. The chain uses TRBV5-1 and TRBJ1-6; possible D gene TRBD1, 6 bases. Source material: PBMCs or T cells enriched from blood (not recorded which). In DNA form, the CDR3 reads TGCGCCAGCAGCTTGGTCCAGGGGTTTGTTTCACCCCTCCACTTT. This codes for CASSLVQGFVSPLHF. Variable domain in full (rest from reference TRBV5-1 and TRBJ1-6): KAGVTQTPRYLIKTRGQQVTLSCSPISGHRSVSWYQQTPGQGLQFLFEYFSETQRNKGNFPGRFSGRQFSNSRSEMNVSTLELGDSALYLCASSLVQGFVSPLHFGNGTRLTVT.